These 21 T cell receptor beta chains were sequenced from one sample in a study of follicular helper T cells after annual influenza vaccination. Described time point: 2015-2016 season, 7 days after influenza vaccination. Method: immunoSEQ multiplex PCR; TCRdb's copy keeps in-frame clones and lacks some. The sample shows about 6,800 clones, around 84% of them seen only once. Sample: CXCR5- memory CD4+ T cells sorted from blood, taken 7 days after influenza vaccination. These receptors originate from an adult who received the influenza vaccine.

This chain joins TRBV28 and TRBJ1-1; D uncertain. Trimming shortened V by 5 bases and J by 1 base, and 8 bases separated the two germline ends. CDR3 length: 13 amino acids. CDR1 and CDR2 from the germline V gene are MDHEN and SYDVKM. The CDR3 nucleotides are TGTGCCAGCAGTCCCCGGTGGAACACTGAAGCTTTCTTT. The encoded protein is CASSPRWNTEAFF.

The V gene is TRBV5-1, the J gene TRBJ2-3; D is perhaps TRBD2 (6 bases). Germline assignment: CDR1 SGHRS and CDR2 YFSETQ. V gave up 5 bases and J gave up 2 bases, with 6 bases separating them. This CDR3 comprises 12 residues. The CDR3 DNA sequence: TGCGCCAGCAGGCGGGACACAGATACGCAGTATTTT. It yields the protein CASRRDTDTQYF.

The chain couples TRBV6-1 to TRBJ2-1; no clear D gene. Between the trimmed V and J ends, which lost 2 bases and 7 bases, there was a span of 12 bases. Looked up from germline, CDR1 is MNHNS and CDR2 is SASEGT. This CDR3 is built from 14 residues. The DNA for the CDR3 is TGTGCCAGCAGTGAACAGTTTTACCTGAATGAGCAGTTCTTC. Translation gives CASSEQFYLNEQFF.

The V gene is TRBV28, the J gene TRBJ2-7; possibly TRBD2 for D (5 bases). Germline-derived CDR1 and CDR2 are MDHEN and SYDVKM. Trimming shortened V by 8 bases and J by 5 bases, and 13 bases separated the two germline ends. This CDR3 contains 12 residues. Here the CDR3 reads CASDTGSHEQYF. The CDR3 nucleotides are TGTGCCAGCGACACGGGATCGCACGAGCAGTACTTC.

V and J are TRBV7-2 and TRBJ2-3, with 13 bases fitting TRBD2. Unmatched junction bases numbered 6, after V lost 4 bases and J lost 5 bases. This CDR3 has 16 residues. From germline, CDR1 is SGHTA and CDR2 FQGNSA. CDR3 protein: CASSSGLAGDEDTQYF. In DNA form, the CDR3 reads TGTGCCAGCAGCTCCGGACTAGCGGGAGATGAAGATACGCAGTATTTT. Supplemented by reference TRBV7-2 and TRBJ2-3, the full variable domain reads GAGVSQSPSNKVTEKGKDVELRCDPISGHTALYWYRQSLGQGLEFLIYFQGNSAPDKSGLPSDRFSAERTGGSVSTLTIQRTQQEDSAVYLCASSSGLAGDEDTQYFGPGTRLTVL.

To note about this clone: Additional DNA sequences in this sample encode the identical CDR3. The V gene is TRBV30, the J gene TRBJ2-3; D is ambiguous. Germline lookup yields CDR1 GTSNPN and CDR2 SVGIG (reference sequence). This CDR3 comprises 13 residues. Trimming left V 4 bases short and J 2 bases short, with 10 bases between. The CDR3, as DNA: TGTGCCTGGACTAGTGGGAACACAGATACGCAGTATTTT. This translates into CAWTSGNTDTQYF.

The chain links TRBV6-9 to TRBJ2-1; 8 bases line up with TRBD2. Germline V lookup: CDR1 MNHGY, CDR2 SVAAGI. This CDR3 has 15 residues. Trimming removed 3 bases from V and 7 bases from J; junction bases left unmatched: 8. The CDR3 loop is CASSYVGGGENEQFF. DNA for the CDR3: TGTGCCAGCAGTTACGTCGGGGGGGGCGAAAATGAGCAGTTCTTC.

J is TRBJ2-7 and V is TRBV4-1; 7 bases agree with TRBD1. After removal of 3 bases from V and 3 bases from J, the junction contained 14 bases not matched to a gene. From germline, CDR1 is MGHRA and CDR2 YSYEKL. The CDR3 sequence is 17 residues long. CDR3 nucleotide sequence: TGCGCCAGCAGCCACCTTGACGTAGGACAGGCGAACTACGAGCAGTACTTC. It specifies CASSHLDVGQANYEQYF.

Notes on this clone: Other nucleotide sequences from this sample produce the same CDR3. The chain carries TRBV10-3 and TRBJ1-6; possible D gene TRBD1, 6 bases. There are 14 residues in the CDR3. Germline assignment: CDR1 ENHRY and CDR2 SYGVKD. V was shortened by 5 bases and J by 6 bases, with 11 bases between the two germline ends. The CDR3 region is CAISSTGANSPLHF. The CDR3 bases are TGTGCCATCAGTTCTACGGGGGCTAATTCACCCCTCCACTTT.

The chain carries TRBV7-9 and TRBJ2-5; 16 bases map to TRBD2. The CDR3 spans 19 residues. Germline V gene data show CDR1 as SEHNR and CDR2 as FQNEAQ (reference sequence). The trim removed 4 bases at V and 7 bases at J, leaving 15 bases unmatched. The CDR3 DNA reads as TGTGCCAGCAGCTCCCCCCCGGGACTAGCGGGAGGGGCAGGGAGGACCCAGTACTTC. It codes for CASSSPPGLAGGAGRTQYF.

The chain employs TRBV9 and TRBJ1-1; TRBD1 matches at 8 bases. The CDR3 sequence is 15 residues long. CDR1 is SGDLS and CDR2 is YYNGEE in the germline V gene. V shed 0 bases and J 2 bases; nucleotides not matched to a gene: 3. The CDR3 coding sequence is TGTGCCAGCAGCGTAGGACAGGGGTTCAACACTGAAGCTTTCTTT. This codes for CASSVGQGFNTEAFF.

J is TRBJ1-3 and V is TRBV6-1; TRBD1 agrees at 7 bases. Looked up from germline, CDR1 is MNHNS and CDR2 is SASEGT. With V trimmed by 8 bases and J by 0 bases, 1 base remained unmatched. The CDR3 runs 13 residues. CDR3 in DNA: TGTGCCAGCGGGACAGTCTCTGGAAACACCATATATTTT. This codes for CASGTVSGNTIYF.

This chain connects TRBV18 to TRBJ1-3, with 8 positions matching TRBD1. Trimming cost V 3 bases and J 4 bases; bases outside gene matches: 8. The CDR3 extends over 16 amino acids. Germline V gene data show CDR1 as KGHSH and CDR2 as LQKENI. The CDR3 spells CASSPPGRGPGNTIYF. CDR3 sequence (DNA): TGTGCCAGCTCACCCCCGGGCAGGGGGCCCGGAAACACCATATATTTT.

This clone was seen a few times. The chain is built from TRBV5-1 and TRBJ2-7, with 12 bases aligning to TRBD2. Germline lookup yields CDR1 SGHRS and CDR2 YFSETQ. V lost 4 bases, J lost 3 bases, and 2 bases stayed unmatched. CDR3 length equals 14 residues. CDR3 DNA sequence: TGCGCCAGCAGCAAGGGACTAGCGGGCTACGAGCAGTACTTC. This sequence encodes CASSKGLAGYEQYF.

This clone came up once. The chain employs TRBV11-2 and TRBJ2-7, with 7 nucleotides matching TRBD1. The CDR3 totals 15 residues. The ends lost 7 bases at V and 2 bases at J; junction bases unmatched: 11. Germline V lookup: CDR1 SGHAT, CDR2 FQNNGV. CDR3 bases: TGTGCCAGCACTCCAAGCCTTACAGGGGCCTACGAGCAGTACTTC. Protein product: CASTPSLTGAYEQYF.

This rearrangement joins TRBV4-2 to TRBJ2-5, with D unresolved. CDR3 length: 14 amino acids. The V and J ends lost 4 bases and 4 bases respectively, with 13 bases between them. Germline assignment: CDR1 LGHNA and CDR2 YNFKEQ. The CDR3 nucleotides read TGTGCCAGCAGCCCTGGTTCCGGCAGAGAGACCCAGTACTTC. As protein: CASSPGSGRETQYF.

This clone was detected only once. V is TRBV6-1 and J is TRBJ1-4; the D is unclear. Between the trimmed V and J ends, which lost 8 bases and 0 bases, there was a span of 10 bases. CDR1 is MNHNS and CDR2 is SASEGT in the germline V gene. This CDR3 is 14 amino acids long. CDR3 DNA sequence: TGTGCCAGCCGAAGACAACCAACTAATGAAAAACTGTTTTTT. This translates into CASRRQPTNEKLFF.

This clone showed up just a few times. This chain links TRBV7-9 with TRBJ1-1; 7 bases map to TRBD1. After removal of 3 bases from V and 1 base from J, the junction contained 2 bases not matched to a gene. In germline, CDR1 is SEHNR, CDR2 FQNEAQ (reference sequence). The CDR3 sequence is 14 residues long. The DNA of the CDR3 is TGTGCCAGCAGCTTTGGGACAGCGAACACTGAAGCTTTCTTT. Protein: CASSFGTANTEAFF. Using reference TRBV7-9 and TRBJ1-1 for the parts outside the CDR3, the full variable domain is DTGVSQNPRHKITKRGQNVTFRCDPISEHNRLYWYRQTLGQGPEFLTYFQNEAQLEKSRLLSDRFSAERPKGSFSTLEIQRTEQGDSAMYLCASSFGTANTEAFFGQGTRLTVV.

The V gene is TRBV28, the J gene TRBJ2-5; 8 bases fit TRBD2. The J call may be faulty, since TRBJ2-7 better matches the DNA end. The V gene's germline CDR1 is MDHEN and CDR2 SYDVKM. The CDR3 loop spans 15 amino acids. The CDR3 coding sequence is TGTGCCAGCACCCCAGGGCTAGCGGGTTCCTACGAGCAGTACTTC. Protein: CASTPGLAGSYEQYF.

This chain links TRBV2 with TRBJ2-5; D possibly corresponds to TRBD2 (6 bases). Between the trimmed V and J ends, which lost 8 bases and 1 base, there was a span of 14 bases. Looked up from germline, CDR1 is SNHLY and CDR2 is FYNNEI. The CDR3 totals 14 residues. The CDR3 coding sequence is TGTGCCAGCGGTGGGGAGGCATCCCAAGAGACCCAGTACTTC. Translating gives CASGGEASQETQYF.

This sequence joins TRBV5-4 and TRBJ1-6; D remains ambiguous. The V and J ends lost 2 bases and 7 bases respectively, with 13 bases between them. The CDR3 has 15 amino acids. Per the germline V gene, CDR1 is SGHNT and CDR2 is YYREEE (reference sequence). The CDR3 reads CASSFLSTQNSPLHF. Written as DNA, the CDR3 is TGTGCCAGCAGCTTTTTGTCTACCCAAAATTCACCCCTCCACTTT.